This T cell receptor beta chain came from a study of blood T cell repertoires in COVID-19. About the study: COVID-19 samples, acute and convalescent, were from the United States, Italy and Spain. PBMCs, B-cell-depleted T cells, or T cells provided the cDNA or gDNA that made up the material.

Authors' processing steps: Amplifying reference gene primers gave estimates of nucleated cell counts. Produced via immunoSEQ multiplex PCR; TCRdb's table is partial and in-frame only. The V and J calls and the clone size are those of that table, but D and trimming were determined from the DNA. The sample yields approximately 15,000 clones, roughly 90% seen once. Germline-derived CDR1 and CDR2 are SEHNR and FQNEAQ (reference sequence). The ends were cut back, 1 base at V and 6 bases at J, with 13 bases in the middle. CDR3 length equals 15 residues. Sequencing input: peripheral blood. The rearrangement uses TRBV7-9 and TRBJ2-1, with D perhaps TRBD2 (5 bases). This sequence originates from a man aged 50-60 years with active COVID-19. CDR3 sequence: CASSLVGEMANEQFF. In DNA, the CDR3 is TGTGCCAGCAGCTTAGTGGGAGAGATGGCCAATGAGCAGTTCTTC.